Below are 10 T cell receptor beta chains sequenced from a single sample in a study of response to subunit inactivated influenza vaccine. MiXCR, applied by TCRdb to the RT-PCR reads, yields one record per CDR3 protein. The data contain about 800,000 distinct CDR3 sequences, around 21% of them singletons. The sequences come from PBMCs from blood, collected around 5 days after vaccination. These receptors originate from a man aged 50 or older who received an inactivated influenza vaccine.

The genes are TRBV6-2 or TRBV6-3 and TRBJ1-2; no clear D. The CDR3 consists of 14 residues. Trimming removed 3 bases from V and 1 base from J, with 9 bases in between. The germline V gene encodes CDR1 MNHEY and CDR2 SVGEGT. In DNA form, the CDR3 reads TGTGCCAGCAGTTATCGACCTGTTAACTATGGCTACACCTTC. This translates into CASSYRPVNYGYTF.

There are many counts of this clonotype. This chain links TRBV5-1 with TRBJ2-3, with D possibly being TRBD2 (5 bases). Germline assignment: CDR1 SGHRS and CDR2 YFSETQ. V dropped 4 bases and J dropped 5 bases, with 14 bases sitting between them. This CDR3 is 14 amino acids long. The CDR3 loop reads CASSVASRGDTQYF. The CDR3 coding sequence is TGCGCCAGCAGCGTGGCTAGCCGGGGAGATACGCAGTATTTT.

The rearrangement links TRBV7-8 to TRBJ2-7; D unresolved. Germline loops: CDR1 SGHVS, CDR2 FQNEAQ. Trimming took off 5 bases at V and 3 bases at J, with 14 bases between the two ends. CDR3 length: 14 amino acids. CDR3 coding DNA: TGTGCCAGCAGCCCGAGCAGGCCGGGCTACGAGCAGTACTTC. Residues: CASSPSRPGYEQYF.

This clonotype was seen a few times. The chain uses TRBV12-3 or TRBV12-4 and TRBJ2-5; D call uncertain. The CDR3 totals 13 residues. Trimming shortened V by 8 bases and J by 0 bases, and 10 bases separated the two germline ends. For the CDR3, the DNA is TGTGCCAGCTTGCCCGAGTACCAAGAGACCCAGTACTTC. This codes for CASLPEYQETQYF.

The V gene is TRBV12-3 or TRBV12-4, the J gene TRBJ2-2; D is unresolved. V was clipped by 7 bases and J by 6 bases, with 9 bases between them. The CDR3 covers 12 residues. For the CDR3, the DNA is TGTGCCAGCACCCCTGGACCCGGGGAGCTGTTTTTT. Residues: CASTPGPGELFF.

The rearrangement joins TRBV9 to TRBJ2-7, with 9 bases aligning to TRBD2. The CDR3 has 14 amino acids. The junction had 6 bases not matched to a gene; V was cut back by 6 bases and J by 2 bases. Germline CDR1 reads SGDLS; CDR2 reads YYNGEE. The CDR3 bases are TGTGCCAGCAATTCTGGCGGGAGGGCCTACGAGCAGTACTTC. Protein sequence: CASNSGGRAYEQYF.

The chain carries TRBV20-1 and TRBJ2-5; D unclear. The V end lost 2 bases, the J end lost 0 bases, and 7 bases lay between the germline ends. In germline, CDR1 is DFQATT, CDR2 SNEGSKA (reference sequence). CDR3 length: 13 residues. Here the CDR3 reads CSARPAHQETQYF. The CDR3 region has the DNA TGCAGTGCTAGACCCGCCCACCAAGAGACCCAGTACTTC.

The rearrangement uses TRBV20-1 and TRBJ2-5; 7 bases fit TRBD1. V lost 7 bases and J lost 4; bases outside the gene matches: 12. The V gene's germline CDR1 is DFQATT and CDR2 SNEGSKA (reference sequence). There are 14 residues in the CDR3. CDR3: CSGGTVYKLETQYF. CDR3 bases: TGCAGTGGGGGGACAGTTTACAAGTTAGAGACCCAGTACTTC.

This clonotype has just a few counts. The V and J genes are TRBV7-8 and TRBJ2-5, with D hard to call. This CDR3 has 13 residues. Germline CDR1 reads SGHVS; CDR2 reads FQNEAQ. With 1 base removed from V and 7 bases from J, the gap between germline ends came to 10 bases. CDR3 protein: CASSLELRGTQYF. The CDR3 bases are TGTGCCAGCAGCTTAGAATTACGAGGGACCCAGTACTTC. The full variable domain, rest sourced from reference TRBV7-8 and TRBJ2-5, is GAGVSQSPRYKVAKRGQDVALRCDPISGHVSLFWYQQALGQGPEFLTYFQNEAQLDKSGLPSDRFFAERPEGSVSTLKIQRTQQEDSAVYLCASSLELRGTQYFGPGTRLLVL.

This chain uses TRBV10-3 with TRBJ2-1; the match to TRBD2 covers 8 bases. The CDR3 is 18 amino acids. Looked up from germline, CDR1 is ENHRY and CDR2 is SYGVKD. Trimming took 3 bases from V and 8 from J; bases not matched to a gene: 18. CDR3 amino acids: CAISDRRRTERGGDEQFF. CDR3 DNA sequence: TGTGCCATCAGTGATCGGAGGAGGACAGAACGGGGGGGTGATGAGCAGTTCTTC.